The 10 T cell receptor beta chains below were found in one sample sequenced in a study of CD8+CD57+ T cells in acquired aplastic anemia. The template used for profiling TCR beta VDJ and CDR3 was genomic DNA. A single record per CDR3 protein comes from TCRdb applying MiXCR to the reads. Counted here are about 260,000 distinct CDR3 sequences, approximately 80% occurring once; the ten biggest clones make up approximately 40%. Patients who underwent sequencing had shown CD8+CD57+ cell expansion by flow cytometry. The sequenced material came from sorted CD4+, CD8+, or CD8+CD57+ T cells (not recorded which) from PBMCs. These receptors came from a human donor with aplastic anemia.

The J gene is TRBJ2-7, the V gene TRBV9; D is ambiguous. Germline V gene sequence: CDR1 SGDLS, CDR2 YYNGEE. The CDR3 length is 15 residues. The V end lost 5 bases, the J end lost 11 bases, and 26 bases lay between the germline ends. The CDR3 DNA follows: TGTGCCAGCAGGGATGCTGGGAAGATTCAGTACGTGGAGTACTTC. Translated: CASRDAGKIQYVEYF.

As DNA, the CDR3 is TGTGCCAGCAGCTTTCATCCAGACGGGACAGCTCATTCCTTCTTT. It is translated as CASSFHPDGTAHSFF. The chain recombines TRBV7-8 with TRBJ1-1, with TRBD1 identical over 7 bases. J lost 14 bases, V lost 3 bases, and 18 bases had no gene match. The CDR3 has 15 amino acids. From germline, CDR1 is SGHVS and CDR2 FQNEAQ. The whole variable domain, filled in from reference TRBV7-8 and TRBJ1-1, reads GAGVSQSPRYKVAKRGQDVALRCDPISGHVSLFWYQQALGQGPEFLTYFQNEAQLDKSGLPSDRFFAERPEGSVSTLKIQRTQQEDSAVYLCASSFHPDGTAHSFFGQGTRLTVV.

This clonotype was observed a handful of times. This chain connects TRBV7-8 to TRBJ2-3; unclear D gene. V was clipped by 5 bases and J by 0 bases, with 12 bases between them. Germline V gene lookup returns CDR1 SGHVS and CDR2 FQNEAQ. The CDR3 runs to 15 residues. The CDR3 DNA follows: TGTGCCAGCAGCACGGACCTCTCTAGCACAGATACGCAGTATTTT. Amino acids: CASSTDLSSTDTQYF.

The chain has TRBV9 and TRBJ1-1, with unresolved D. Trimming shortened V by 4 bases and J by 10 bases, and 23 bases separated the two germline ends. Germline-derived CDR1 and CDR2 are SGDLS and YYNGEE. The CDR3 extends over 15 amino acids. CDR3 in amino acids: CASSLDSATQYVAFF. The CDR3 DNA is TGTGCCAGCAGCTTAGATTCGGCTACGCAGTATGTAGCTTTCTTT. The full variable domain, rest sourced from reference TRBV9 and TRBJ1-1, is DSGVTQTPKHLITATGQRVTLRCSPRSGDLSVYWYQQSLDQGLQFLIQYYNGEERAKGNILERFSAQQFPDLHSELNLSSLELGDSALYFCASSLDSATQYVAFFGQGTRLTVV.

Regarding this clonotype: As the CDR3 is not closed by the conserved phenylalanine or tryptophan, this likely results from a read error. Because the CDR3's place on the DNA is in doubt, the DNA is left out and the CDR3 is given as listed by TCRdb. The V call is TRBV7-9, the J call TRBJ2-3; TRBD1 is taken as the D call from the table, unchecked against the DNA. The CDR3 has 12 amino acids, counting both end residues. CDR1 SEHNR and CDR2 FQNEAQ come from the germline V gene (reference sequence). The CDR3: CASSGARDAPYL.

Points on this clonotype: This likely comes from a read error, as the CDR3 has no conserved phenylalanine or tryptophan at its end. No DNA is shown, since the ends of the CDR3 on it are uncertain; the CDR3 is the one TCRdb lists. The CDR3 spells CASSDGQGHQEIQ. The chain joins TRBV7-2 to TRBJ2-1; the table's D call, TRBD1, has no DNA check behind it. The CDR3 spans 13 amino acids, including both terminal residues. CDR1 is SGHTA, CDR2 FQGNSA, per germline.

The chain couples TRBV7-9 to TRBJ2-7; 11 bases fit TRBD1. Unmatched junction bases numbered 19, after V lost 11 bases and J lost 10 bases. The CDR3 is made up of 15 amino acids. CDR1 is SEHNR, CDR2 FQNEAQ, per germline (reference sequence). The CDR3 sequence is CAGQGARGTQYFQYF. CDR3 sequence (DNA): TGTGCCGGACAGGGGGCTAGGGGGACCCAGTACTTCCAGTACTTC.

This clonotype was observed a single time. Germline is not matched at one junction end, which may reflect a read error. This rearrangement joins TRBV9 to TRBJ1-1, with D unclear. The CDR3 runs 14 residues. Germline lookup yields CDR1 SGDLS and CDR2 YYNGEE. CDR3 sequence: CASSEGGQDVTEIF. The CDR3 DNA reads TGTGCCAGCAGCGAAGGCGGGCAGGACGTGACGGAGATCTTT.

The rearrangement joins TRBV20-1 to TRBJ2-1; 9 nucleotides agree with TRBD1. The CDR3 totals 12 residues. The V segment lost 0 bases and the J segment 14 bases; nucleotides outside the gene matches: 5. CDR1 is DFQATT, CDR2 SNEGSKA, per germline (reference sequence). CDR3 coding DNA: TGCAGTGCTAGAGACTATAGACAGGGGGAGTTCTTC. This codes for CSARDYRQGEFF.

The chain has TRBV19 and TRBJ2-1; 8 bases map to TRBD2. CDR1 is LNHDA and CDR2 is SQIVND in the germline V gene (reference sequence). This CDR3 is 15 amino acids long. Trimming at V came to 6 bases and at J to 0 bases, leaving 4 bases not matched to a gene. The CDR3 reads CASSLTSDSYNEQFF. The CDR3 region has the DNA TGTGCCAGTAGCCTGACTAGCGACTCCTACAATGAGCAGTTCTTC. Variable domain in full (rest from reference TRBV19 and TRBJ2-1): DGGITQSPKYLFRKEGQNVTLSCEQNLNHDAMYWYRQDPGQGLRLIYYSQIVNDFQKGDIAEGYSVSREKKESFPLTVTSAQKNPTAFYLCASSLTSDSYNEQFFGPGTRLTVL.